This is a list of T cell receptor beta chains from one sample in a study of technical replicates of blood from a few donors. The assay was immunoSEQ multiplex PCR, and TCRdb's table has in-frame clones only and misses some. Here the sample spans about 74,000 clones, 70% to 90% being singletons. Sequences were obtained from PBMCs. The receptor set was obtained from a human donor in good health. Some clones in this sample may be carry-over from other donors' samples. Both conserved end residues are part of each CDR3. A D gene is named only where the DNA matches it firmly. Size is omitted from some rows. Given values are once, few, many or a class for expanded clones.

v_call: TRBV12-5
d_call: NA
clone_size: NA
cdr3_length: 10
j_call: TRBJ2-7
cdr3_nt: TGTGCTAGTGCTACTAACGAGCAGTACTTC
cdr3_aa: CASATNEQYF

v_call: TRBV6-1
d_call: NA
clone_size: NA
cdr3_length: 14
j_call: TRBJ2-6
cdr3_nt: TGTGCCAGCATTAACATTGGCGGGGCCAACGTCCTGACTTTC
cdr3_aa: CASINIGGANVLTF

v_call: TRBV5-1
d_call: TRBD2
clone_size: many
cdr3_length: 14
j_call: TRBJ2-1
cdr3_nt: TGCGCCAGCAGCGGTAGCGGGGGCTACAATGAGCAGTTCTTC
cdr3_aa: CASSGSGGYNEQFF

v_call: TRBV27
d_call: NA
clone_size: NA
cdr3_length: 15
j_call: TRBJ2-7
cdr3_nt: TGTGCCAGCAGTTTATGGGGGGGGCGGTCCTACGAGCAGTACTTC
cdr3_aa: CASSLWGGRSYEQYF

v_call: TRBV6-6
d_call: NA
clone_size: NA
cdr3_length: 12
j_call: TRBJ2-3
cdr3_nt: TGTGCCTCGCGGGCCGGGTCAGATACGCAGTATTTT
cdr3_aa: CASRAGSDTQYF

v_call: TRBV30
d_call: TRBD1
clone_size: NA
cdr3_length: 14
j_call: TRBJ1-6
cdr3_nt: TGTGCCTGGAGTACGGGACAGACTAATTCACCCCTCCACTTT
cdr3_aa: CAWSTGQTNSPLHF

v_call: TRBV6-5
d_call: TRBD1
clone_size: NA
cdr3_length: 15
j_call: TRBJ1-5
cdr3_nt: TGTGCCAGCAGAGGACAGGAAGGGTATAATCAGCCCCAGCATTTT
cdr3_aa: CASRGQEGYNQPQHF

v_call: TRBV7-2
d_call: TRBD1
clone_size: NA
cdr3_length: 14
j_call: TRBJ2-5
cdr3_nt: TGTGCCAGCAGCTCGCGGACAGGGCTAGAGACCCAGTACTTC
cdr3_aa: CASSSRTGLETQYF

v_call: TRBV7-2
d_call: NA
clone_size: NA
cdr3_length: 14
j_call: TRBJ1-1
cdr3_nt: TGTGCCAGCAGCTCTAGGACAGTTGACACTGAAGCTTTCTTT
cdr3_aa: CASSSRTVDTEAFF

v_call: TRBV7-2
d_call: TRBD1
clone_size: NA
cdr3_length: 17
j_call: TRBJ1-4
cdr3_nt: TGTGCCAGCAGCTCCCCCGGGACAGGGGGGGCTAATGAAAAACTGTTTTTT
cdr3_aa: CASSSPGTGGANEKLFF

v_call: TRBV2
d_call: NA
clone_size: once
cdr3_length: 14
j_call: TRBJ2-3
cdr3_nt: TGTGCCTGCACCCCGGTGATGAGCACAGATACGCAGTATTTT
cdr3_aa: CACTPVMSTDTQYF

v_call: TRBV27
d_call: NA
clone_size: NA
cdr3_length: 17
j_call: TRBJ1-1
cdr3_nt: TGTGCCAGCAGTCCCGGCTGGGGATGGATAGGGGTAACTGAAGCTTTCTTT
cdr3_aa: CASSPGWGWIGVTEAFF

v_call: TRBV7-9
d_call: NA
clone_size: NA
cdr3_length: 13
j_call: TRBJ1-2
cdr3_nt: TGTGCCAGCAGCTTAACAGGGCACTATGGCTACACCTTC
cdr3_aa: CASSLTGHYGYTF

v_call: TRBV6-1
d_call: TRBD1
clone_size: NA
cdr3_length: 14
j_call: TRBJ2-7
cdr3_nt: TGTGCCAGCACCGTGAGGGGGCGCAGTCACGAGCAGTACTTC
cdr3_aa: CASTVRGRSHEQYF

v_call: TRBV29-1
d_call: NA
clone_size: NA
cdr3_length: 14
j_call: TRBJ1-5
cdr3_nt: TGCAGCGTTGTCTGGGACACCAGCAATCAGCCCCAGCATTTT
cdr3_aa: CSVVWDTSNQPQHF

v_call: TRBV7-9
d_call: TRBD1
clone_size: NA
cdr3_length: 16
j_call: TRBJ2-3
cdr3_nt: TGTGCCAGCAGCACTATGGACAGGAGAAGCACAGATACGCAGTATTTT
cdr3_aa: CASSTMDRRSTDTQYF

v_call: TRBV13
d_call: NA
clone_size: NA
cdr3_length: 13
j_call: TRBJ2-7
cdr3_nt: TGTGCCAGCAGTCTGGGGGGGCCTTACGAGCAGTACTTC
cdr3_aa: CASSLGGPYEQYF

v_call: TRBV6-6
d_call: TRBD2
clone_size: NA
cdr3_length: 16
j_call: TRBJ2-1
cdr3_nt: TGTGCCAGCAGTGCTCGGACTAGCGGGTTTTACAATGAGCAGTTCTTC
cdr3_aa: CASSARTSGFYNEQFF

v_call: TRBV7-2
d_call: TRBD1
clone_size: NA
cdr3_length: 14
j_call: TRBJ2-7
cdr3_nt: TGTGCCAGCAGCTCCGCCGGGACAGCCTACGAGCAGTACTTC
cdr3_aa: CASSSAGTAYEQYF

v_call: TRBV19
d_call: NA
clone_size: NA
cdr3_length: 15
j_call: TRBJ2-7
cdr3_nt: TGTGCCAGTAGTATTGTGGGGAGGAGCTCCTACGAGCAGTACTTC
cdr3_aa: CASSIVGRSSYEQYF

v_call: TRBV27
d_call: TRBD2
clone_size: NA
cdr3_length: 17
j_call: TRBJ2-5
cdr3_nt: TGTGCCGGGACTAGCGGGGGGCCCCAGCTTACCCAAGAGACCCAGTACTTC
cdr3_aa: CAGTSGGPQLTQETQYF

v_call: TRBV5-1
d_call: NA
clone_size: few
cdr3_length: 14
j_call: TRBJ2-3
cdr3_nt: TGCGCCAGCACGATCGGGAGCGGAAGAGATACGCAGTATTTT
cdr3_aa: CASTIGSGRDTQYF

v_call: TRBV19
d_call: NA
clone_size: NA
cdr3_length: 15
j_call: TRBJ2-3
cdr3_nt: TGTGCCAGTTCTACCAGACAGGTTTCCACAGATACGCAGTATTTT
cdr3_aa: CASSTRQVSTDTQYF

v_call: TRBV7-2
d_call: NA
clone_size: NA
cdr3_length: 13
j_call: TRBJ2-1
cdr3_nt: TGTGCCAGCAGCTTAGGGCTAGCGCGTGAGCAGTTCTTC
cdr3_aa: CASSLGLAREQFF

v_call: TRBV27
d_call: TRBD2
clone_size: NA
cdr3_length: 17
j_call: TRBJ2-3
cdr3_nt: TGTGCCAGCAGTCAGAGACTAGCGGGGGGCTCCCCAGATACGCAGTATTTT
cdr3_aa: CASSQRLAGGSPDTQYF

v_call: TRBV9
d_call: TRBD2
clone_size: NA
cdr3_length: 17
j_call: TRBJ2-2
cdr3_nt: TGTGCCAGCAGCGTAGTTGGTAGCGGGGGGCCCACCGGGGAGCTGTTTTTT
cdr3_aa: CASSVVGSGGPTGELFF

v_call: TRBV15
d_call: NA
clone_size: NA
cdr3_length: 19
j_call: TRBJ2-1
cdr3_nt: TGTGCCACCAGCAGAGACCCCCCCGAGGCGGGCCTGTCCTACAATGAGCAGTTCTTC
cdr3_aa: CATSRDPPEAGLSYNEQFF

v_call: TRBV19
d_call: NA
clone_size: NA
cdr3_length: 14
j_call: TRBJ2-7
cdr3_nt: TGTGCCAGTAGTACTCGGTGGGAGACCTACGAGCAGTACTTC
cdr3_aa: CASSTRWETYEQYF

v_call: TRBV30
d_call: TRBD2
clone_size: once
cdr3_length: 14
j_call: TRBJ2-1
cdr3_nt: TGTGCCTGGAGTGAGGGACTAGCGGTCAGTGAGCAGTTCTTC
cdr3_aa: CAWSEGLAVSEQFF

v_call: TRBV2
d_call: NA
clone_size: NA
cdr3_length: 14
j_call: TRBJ2-7
cdr3_nt: TGTGCCAGTAGACCCTTTAGCGACTCCTACGAGCAGTACTTC
cdr3_aa: CASRPFSDSYEQYF